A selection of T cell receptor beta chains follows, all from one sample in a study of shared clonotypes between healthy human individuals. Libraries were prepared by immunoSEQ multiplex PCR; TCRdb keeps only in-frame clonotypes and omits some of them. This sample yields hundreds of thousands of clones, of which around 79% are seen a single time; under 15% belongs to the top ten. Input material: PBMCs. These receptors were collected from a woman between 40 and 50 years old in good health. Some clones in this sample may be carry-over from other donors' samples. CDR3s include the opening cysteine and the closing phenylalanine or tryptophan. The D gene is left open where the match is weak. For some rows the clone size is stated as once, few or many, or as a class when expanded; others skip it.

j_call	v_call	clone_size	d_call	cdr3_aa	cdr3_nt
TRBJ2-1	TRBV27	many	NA	CASSFLTSGLFF	TGTGCCAGCAGTTTTCTAACTAGTGGGTTGTTCTTC
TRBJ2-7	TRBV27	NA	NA	CASSFDSLGSYEQYF	TGTGCCAGCAGTTTCGACTCCCTAGGTTCCTACGAGCAGTACTTC
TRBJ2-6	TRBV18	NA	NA	CASSPVSQGYGSGANVLTF	TGTGCCAGCTCACCAGTGTCCCAGGGTTACGGCTCTGGGGCCAACGTCCTGACTTTC
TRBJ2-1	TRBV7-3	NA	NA	CASSLDPGMDEQFF	TGTGCCAGCAGCTTAGATCCAGGGATGGATGAGCAGTTCTTC
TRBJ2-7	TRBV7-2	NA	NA	CASSLNRITYEQYF	TGTGCCAGCAGCCTCAACAGGATAACCTACGAGCAGTACTTC
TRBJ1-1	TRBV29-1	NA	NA	CSAPGVGRTEAFF	TGCAGCGCCCCTGGTGTGGGGAGAACTGAAGCTTTCTTT
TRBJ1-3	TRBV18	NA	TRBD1	CASSPGQGSGNTICF	TGTGCCAGCTCACCGGGACAGGGCTCAGGAAACACCATATGTTTT
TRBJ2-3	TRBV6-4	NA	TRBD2	CASSRLAEGTDTQYF	TGTGCCAGCTCCAGACTAGCGGAGGGCACAGATACGCAGTATTTT
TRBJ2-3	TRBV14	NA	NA	CASSQAISTDTQYF	TGTGCCAGCAGCCAAGCTATTAGCACAGATACGCAGTATTTT
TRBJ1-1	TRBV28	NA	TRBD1	CASSQTGTALGAFF	TGTGCCAGCAGCCAGACAGGGACCGCCTTAGGAGCTTTCTTT
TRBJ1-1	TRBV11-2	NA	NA	CASSLDWMVTEAFF	TGTGCCAGCAGCTTAGATTGGATGGTAACTGAAGCTTTCTTT
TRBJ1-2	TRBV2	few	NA	CASSVNRVRGYTF	TGTGCCAGCAGTGTGAACAGGGTCAGGGGCTACACCTTC
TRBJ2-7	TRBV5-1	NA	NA	CASSLAQVSYEQYF	TGCGCCAGCAGCTTGGCACAGGTCTCCTACGAGCAGTACTTC
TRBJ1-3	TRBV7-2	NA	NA	CASTTSKGAGNTIYF	TGTGCCAGCACTACCAGTAAAGGAGCTGGAAACACCATATATTTT
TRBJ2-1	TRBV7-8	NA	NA	CASSLTFASEQFF	TGTGCCAGCAGTCTCACTTTTGCAAGTGAGCAGTTCTTC
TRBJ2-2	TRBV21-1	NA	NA	CASRHISGRRYTGELFF	TGTGCCAGCCGACATATTAGCGGACGAAGGTACACCGGGGAGCTGTTTTTT
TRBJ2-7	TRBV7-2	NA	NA	CASSQVALSGEQYF	TGTGCCAGCAGCCAAGTGGCCCTTAGTGGTGAGCAGTACTTC
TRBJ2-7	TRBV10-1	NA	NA	CAIRGGAPYEQYF	TGCGCCATTAGAGGAGGGGCCCCCTACGAGCAGTACTTC
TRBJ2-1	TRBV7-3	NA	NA	CASSLTGVEQFF	TGTGCCAGCAGTCTTACGGGAGTTGAGCAGTTCTTC
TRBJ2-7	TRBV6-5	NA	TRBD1	CASSYSGQSEQYF	TGTGCCAGCAGTTACTCGGGACAGAGCGAGCAGTACTTC
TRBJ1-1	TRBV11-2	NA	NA	CASSLHTNTEAFF	TGTGCCAGCAGCTTACACACGAACACTGAAGCTTTCTTT
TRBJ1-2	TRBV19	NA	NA	CASSIKRADLYYGYTF	TGTGCCAGTAGTATAAAAAGGGCGGATCTCTACTATGGCTACACCTTC
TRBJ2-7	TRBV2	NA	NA	CASSLTPSYEQYF	TGTGCCAGCAGTTTGACTCCCTCCTACGAGCAGTACTTC
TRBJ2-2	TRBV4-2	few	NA	CASSQGDGRDYTGELFF	TGTGCCAGCAGCCAAGGAGATGGGAGAGACTACACCGGGGAGCTGTTTTTT
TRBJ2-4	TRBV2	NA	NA	CASSPQGGIQYF	TGTGCCAGCAGCCCCCAGGGGGGGATTCAGTACTTC
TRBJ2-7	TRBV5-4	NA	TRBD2	CASSLGASGAYEQYF	TGTGCCAGCAGCCTGGGAGCTAGCGGGGCTTACGAGCAGTACTTC
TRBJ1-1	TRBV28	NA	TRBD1	CASSLAGQGQDTEAFF	TGTGCCAGCAGTTTAGCGGGACAGGGGCAGGACACTGAAGCTTTCTTT
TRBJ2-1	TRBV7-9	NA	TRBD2	CASSLATTSGRTNEQFF	TGTGCCAGCAGCTTAGCAACGACTAGCGGGAGGACCAATGAGCAGTTCTTC
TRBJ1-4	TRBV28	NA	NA	CASSRGTAYATNEKLFF	TGTGCCAGCAGTAGGGGGACGGCTTATGCAACTAATGAAAAACTGTTTTTT
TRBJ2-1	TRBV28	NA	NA	CASSPGTPRAEQFF	TGTGCCAGCAGCCCAGGGACCCCCCGGGCGGAGCAGTTCTTC
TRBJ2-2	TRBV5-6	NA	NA	CASSFGDIGELFF	TGTGCCAGCAGCTTCGGGGACATCGGGGAGCTGTTTTTT
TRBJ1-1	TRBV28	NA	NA	CASSLVRTEAFF	TGTGCCAGCAGTTTAGTTCGGACTGAAGCTTTCTTT
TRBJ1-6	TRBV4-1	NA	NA	CASSQVARASNSPLHF	TGCGCCAGCAGCCAAGTCGCCAGGGCCTCGAATTCACCCCTCCACTTT
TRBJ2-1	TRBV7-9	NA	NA	CASSLVGGLHNEQFF	TGTGCCAGCAGCTTAGTCGGGGGATTACACAATGAGCAGTTCTTC
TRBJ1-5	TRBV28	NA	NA	CATMGRGAGYQPQHF	TGTGCCACCATGGGGAGAGGGGCAGGGTATCAGCCCCAGCATTTT
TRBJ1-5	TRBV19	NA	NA	CASSDFLGVSNQPQHF	TGTGCCAGTAGCGACTTTTTGGGGGTCAGCAATCAGCCCCAGCATTTT
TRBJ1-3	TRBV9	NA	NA	CASSVANQGSGNTIYF	TGTGCCAGCAGCGTAGCTAATCAGGGCTCTGGAAACACCATATATTTT
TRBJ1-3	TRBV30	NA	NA	CAGDLFGNTIYF	TGTGCCGGGGACTTATTTGGAAACACCATATATTTT
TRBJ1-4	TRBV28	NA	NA	CASSFSGSREKLFF	TGTGCCAGCAGTTTTTCTGGCAGCCGCGAAAAACTGTTTTTT
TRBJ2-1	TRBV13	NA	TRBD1	CASSLLGTGYVDEQFF	TGTGCCAGCAGCTTGCTGGGGACAGGGTATGTTGATGAGCAGTTCTTC
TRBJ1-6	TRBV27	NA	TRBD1	CASSFGGTGSSPLHF	TGTGCCAGCAGTTTCGGTGGGACAGGGTCATCACCCCTCCACTTT